The present T cell receptor (beta chain) was sequenced within a study of blood T cell repertoires in COVID-19 (dated by TCRdb to 2020 to 2021). About the full investigation: The collaborator samples originated in the United States, Italy and Spain and spanned the acute and convalescent phases of COVID-19. The prospective study material was composed of cDNA or gDNA derived from T cells, B-cell-depleted T cells, or PBMCs. Where HLA class I and class II types were available, the types were taken from metadata supplied by the sample provider, not from assay-based typing. A freely available public database, intended as a resource for researchers studying the immune response to SARS-CoV-2, is where the repertoires were released. Samples came from the ongoing ImmuneRACE study (first 160 participants) plus 1,254 subjects from 6 global collaborators. Subjects who had been exposed to COVID-19, were actively infected with it, or had recovered from it provided the deeply sampled blood TCRbeta repertoires that made up the dataset. Sample metadata almost always included a de-identified subject ID, COVID-19 status, age in years and sex.

TCRbeta CDR3 regions were amplified from genomic DNA using the immunoSEQ Assay, a bias-controlled multiplex PCR. From the authors' description of their analysis: The number of nucleated cells in each sample was estimated from the amplification of reference gene primers within the assay. To quantify the absolute abundance of each unique TCRbeta CDR3 rearrangement, sequence reads were collapsed and filtered. For each sample, productive Simpson clonality was calculated as the square root of Simpson's diversity index across productive rearrangements. TCRdb limited this immuneACCESS table to in-frame rearrangements with V and J called. A share of clones is missing; checked studies link under half to unresolved V genes, and the rest is unexplained. V, J and clone size are taken as reported in that table, and D and trimming were inferred from the DNA itself. This sample gives a few hundred thousand clones in total; roughly 90% of them show up just once. The ten largest clonotypes hold 10% to 13% of the sample.

Of note for this clone: Its target antigen remains unknown. Base quality data are lacking; no much larger clone is found one base away.

Participants in the prospective study were enrolled through a virtual design, were aged 18 to 89 years, and lived in 24 United States geographic areas. Cohort assignment in the prospective study relied on participant-reported clinical history from a screening survey and a study questionnaire. In the prospective study, mobile phlebotomists collected whole blood, serum and a nasopharyngeal or oropharyngeal swab from each participant. Participants in the prospective study had the option to provide additional blood draws and questionnaires over a 2-month period. Before DNA extraction, prospective study blood samples were shipped either frozen or at room temperature. There are 19 amino acids in the CDR3, from cysteine to phenylalanine inclusive. Kept here is only the CDR3 DNA, which spans 57 bases and is read in frame from base 1. V is pared back by 4 bases and J by 0 bases, with 22 bases lying between the germline termini. Sequences SGHRS (CDR1) and YFSETQ (CDR2) are obtained from the germline V gene.

Overall study results and their limits: The quantity of clinical and demographic metadata differed by source and by participant and was supplied without curation.

Sequencing input: PBMCs or T cells enriched from blood (not recorded which). The rearranged chain carries TRBV5-1 and TRBJ1-4, and perhaps TRBD1 as D gene, on 6 matching bases. The TCR originated in a man aged 18 to 35 with acute COVID-19. The DNA sequence follows: TGCGCCAGCAGCCCCCTCGGGGGGGGCGGTGGGGCAACTAATGAAAAACTGTTTTTT. It translates as CASSPLGGGGGATNEKLFF.